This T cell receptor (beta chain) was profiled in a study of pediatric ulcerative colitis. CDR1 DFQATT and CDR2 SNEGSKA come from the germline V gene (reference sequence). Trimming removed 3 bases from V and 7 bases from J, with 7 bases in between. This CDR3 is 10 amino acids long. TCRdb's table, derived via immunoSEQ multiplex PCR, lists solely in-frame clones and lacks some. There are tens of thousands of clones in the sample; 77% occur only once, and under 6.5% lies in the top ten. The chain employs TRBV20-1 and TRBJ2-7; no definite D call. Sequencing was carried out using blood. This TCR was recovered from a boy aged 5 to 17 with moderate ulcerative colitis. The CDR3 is CSASKAEQYF. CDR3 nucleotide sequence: TGCAGTGCTAGTAAGGCAGAGCAGTACTTC.